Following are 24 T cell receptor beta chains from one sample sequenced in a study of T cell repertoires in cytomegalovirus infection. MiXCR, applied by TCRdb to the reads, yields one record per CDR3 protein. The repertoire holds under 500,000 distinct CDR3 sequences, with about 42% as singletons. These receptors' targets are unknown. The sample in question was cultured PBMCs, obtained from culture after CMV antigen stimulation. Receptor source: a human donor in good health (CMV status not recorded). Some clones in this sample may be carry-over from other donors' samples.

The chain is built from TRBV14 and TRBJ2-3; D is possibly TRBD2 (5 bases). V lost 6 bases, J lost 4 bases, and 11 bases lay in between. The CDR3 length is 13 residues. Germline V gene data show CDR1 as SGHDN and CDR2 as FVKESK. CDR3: CASRPWGADTQYF. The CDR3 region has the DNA TGTGCCAGCAGACCTTGGGGAGCAGATACGCAGTATTTT.

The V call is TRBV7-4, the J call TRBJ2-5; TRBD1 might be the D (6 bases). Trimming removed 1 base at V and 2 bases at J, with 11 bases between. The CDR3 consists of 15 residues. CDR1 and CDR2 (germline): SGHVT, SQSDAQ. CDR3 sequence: CASSLDRARQETQYF. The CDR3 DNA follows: TGTGCCAGCAGCTTAGACAGGGCGAGGCAAGAGACCCAGTACTTC.

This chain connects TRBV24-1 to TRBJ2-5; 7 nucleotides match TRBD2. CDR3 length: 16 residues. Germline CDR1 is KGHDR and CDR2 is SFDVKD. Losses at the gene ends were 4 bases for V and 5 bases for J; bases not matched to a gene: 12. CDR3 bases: TGTGCCACCAGTGACAACCTTCTCGGGGGGAGCGAGACCCAGTACTTC. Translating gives CATSDNLLGGSETQYF.

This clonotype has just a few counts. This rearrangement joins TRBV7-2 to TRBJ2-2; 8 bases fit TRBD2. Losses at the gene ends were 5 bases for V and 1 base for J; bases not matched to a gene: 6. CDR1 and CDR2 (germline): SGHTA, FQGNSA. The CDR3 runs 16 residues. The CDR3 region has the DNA TGTGCCAGCAGCCCTCAGCGGGGGAGGAACACCGGGGAGCTGTTTTTT. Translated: CASSPQRGRNTGELFF. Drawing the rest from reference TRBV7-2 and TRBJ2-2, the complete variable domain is GAGVSQSPSNKVTEKGKDVELRCDPISGHTALYWYRQSLGQGLEFLIYFQGNSAPDKSGLPSDRFSAERTGGSVSTLTIQRTQQEDSAVYLCASSPQRGRNTGELFFGEGSRLTVL.

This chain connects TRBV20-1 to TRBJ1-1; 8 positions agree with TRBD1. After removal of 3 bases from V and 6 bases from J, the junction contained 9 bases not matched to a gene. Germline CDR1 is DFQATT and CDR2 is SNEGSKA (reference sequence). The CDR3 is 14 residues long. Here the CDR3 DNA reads TGCAGTGCTAGTCCTCCCCGACAGGGGCCTGAAGCTTTCTTT. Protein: CSASPPRQGPEAFF.

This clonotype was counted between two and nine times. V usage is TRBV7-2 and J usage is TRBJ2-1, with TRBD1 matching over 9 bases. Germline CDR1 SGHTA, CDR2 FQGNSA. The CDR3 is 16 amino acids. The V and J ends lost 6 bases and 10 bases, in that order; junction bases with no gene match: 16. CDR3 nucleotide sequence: TGTGCCAGCAGGAATTCTCCGGGACAGGGCCTTTGGGAGCAGTTCTTC. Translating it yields CASRNSPGQGLWEQFF. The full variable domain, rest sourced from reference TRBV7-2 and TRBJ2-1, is GAGVSQSPSNKVTEKGKDVELRCDPISGHTALYWYRQSLGQGLEFLIYFQGNSAPDKSGLPSDRFSAERTGGSVSTLTIQRTQQEDSAVYLCASRNSPGQGLWEQFFGPGTRLTVL.

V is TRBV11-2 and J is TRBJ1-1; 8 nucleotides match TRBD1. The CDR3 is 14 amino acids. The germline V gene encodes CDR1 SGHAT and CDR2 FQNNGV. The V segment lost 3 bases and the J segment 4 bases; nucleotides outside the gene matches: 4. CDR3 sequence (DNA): TGTGCCAGCAGCTTTGGACAGGGTTTCACTGAAGCTTTCTTT. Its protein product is CASSFGQGFTEAFF.

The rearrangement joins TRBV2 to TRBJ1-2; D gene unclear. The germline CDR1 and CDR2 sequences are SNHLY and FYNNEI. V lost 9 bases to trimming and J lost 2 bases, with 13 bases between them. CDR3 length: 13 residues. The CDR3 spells CASRSTANYGYTF. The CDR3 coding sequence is TGTGCCAGTAGATCAACAGCAAACTATGGCTACACCTTC.

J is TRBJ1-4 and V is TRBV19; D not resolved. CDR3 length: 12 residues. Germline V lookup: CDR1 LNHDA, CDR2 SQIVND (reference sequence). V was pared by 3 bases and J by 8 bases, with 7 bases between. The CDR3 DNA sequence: TGTGCCAGTAGTATCTTTCCAGAAAAACTGTTTTTT. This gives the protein CASSIFPEKLFF.

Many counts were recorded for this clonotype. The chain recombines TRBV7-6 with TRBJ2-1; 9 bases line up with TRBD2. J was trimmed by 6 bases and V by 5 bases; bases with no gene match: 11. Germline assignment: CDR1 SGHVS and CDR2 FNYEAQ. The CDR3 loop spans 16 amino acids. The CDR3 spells CASSKNSGSGANEQFF. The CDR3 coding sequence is TGTGCCAGCAGCAAAAATAGCGGGAGTGGGGCCAATGAGCAGTTCTTC.

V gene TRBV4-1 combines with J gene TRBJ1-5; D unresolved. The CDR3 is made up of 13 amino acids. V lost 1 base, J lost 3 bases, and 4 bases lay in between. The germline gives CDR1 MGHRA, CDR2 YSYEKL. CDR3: CASSQVTNQPQHF. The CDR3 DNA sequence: TGCGCCAGCAGCCAAGTCACCAATCAGCCCCAGCATTTT.

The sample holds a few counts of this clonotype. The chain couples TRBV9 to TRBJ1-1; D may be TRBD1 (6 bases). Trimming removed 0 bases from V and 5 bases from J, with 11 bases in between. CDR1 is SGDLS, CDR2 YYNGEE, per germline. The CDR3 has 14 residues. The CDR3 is CASSVGVGGTEAFF. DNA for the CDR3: TGTGCCAGCAGCGTAGGGGTAGGGGGAACTGAAGCTTTCTTT.

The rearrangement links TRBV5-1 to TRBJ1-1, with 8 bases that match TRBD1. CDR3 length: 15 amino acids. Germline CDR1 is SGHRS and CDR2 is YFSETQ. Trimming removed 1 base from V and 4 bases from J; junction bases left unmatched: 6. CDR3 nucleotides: TGCGCCAGCAGCTTGAAGGCAGGGGGCCTCACTGAAGCTTTCTTT. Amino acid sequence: CASSLKAGGLTEAFF.

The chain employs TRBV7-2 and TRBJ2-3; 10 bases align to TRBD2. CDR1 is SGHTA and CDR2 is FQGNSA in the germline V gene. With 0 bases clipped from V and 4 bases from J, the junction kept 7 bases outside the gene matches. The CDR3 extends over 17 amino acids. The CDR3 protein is CASSLARLAGESDTQYF. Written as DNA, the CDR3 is TGTGCCAGCAGCTTAGCTCGGCTAGCGGGGGAGTCAGATACGCAGTATTTT.

In nucleotides, the CDR3 is TGCAGCGCAAGACTAGCGTTACTCCAAGAGACCCAGTACTTC. This codes for CSARLALLQETQYF. The V and J genes are TRBV29-1 and TRBJ2-5, with 8 nucleotides matching TRBD2. Trimming took 7 bases from V and 1 from J; bases not matched to a gene: 8. The CDR3 sequence is 14 residues long. Germline CDR1 and CDR2: SQVTM and ANQGSEA.

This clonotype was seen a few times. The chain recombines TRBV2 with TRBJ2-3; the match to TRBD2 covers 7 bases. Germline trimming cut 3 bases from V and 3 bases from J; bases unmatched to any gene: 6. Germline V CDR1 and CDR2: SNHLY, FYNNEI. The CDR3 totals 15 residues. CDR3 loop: CASSDAGVRTDTQYF. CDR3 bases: TGTGCCAGCAGTGATGCGGGAGTTAGGACAGATACGCAGTATTTT. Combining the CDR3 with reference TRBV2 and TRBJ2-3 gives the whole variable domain EPEVTQTPSHQVTQMGQEVILRCVPISNHLYFYWYRQILGQKVEFLVSFYNNEISEKSEIFDDQFSVERPDGSNFTLKIRSTKLEDSAMYFCASSDAGVRTDTQYFGPGTRLTVL.

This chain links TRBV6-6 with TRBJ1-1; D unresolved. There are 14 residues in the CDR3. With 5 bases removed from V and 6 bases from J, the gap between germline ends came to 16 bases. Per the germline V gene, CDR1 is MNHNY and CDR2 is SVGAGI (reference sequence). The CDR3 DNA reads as TGTGCCAGCAGTCCGATGACTATAGGTCCTGAAGCTTTCTTT. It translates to CASSPMTIGPEAFF.

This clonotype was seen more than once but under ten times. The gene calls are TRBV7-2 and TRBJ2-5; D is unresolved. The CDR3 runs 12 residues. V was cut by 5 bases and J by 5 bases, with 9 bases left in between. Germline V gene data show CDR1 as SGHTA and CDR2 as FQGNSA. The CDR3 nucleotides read TGTGCCAGCAGCGGTTTAAATGAGACCCAGTACTTC. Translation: CASSGLNETQYF.

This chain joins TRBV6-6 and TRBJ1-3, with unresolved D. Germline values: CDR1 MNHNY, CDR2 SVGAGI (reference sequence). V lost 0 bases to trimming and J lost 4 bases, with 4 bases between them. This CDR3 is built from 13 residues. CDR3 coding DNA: TGTGCCAGCAGTTACTCTAGGGGAAACACCATATATTTT. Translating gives CASSYSRGNTIYF.

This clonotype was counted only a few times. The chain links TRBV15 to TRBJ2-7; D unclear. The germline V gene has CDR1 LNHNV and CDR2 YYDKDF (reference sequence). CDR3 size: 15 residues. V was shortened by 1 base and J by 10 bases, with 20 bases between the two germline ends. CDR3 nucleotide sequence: TGTGCCACCAGCAGAGCCCTTGGACCATTCTTCCCCCAGTACTTC. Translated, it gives CATSRALGPFFPQYF.

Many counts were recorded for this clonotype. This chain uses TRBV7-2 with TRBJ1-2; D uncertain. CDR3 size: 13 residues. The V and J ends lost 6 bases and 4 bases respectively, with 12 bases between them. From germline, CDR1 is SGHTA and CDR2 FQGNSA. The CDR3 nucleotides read TGTGCCAGCAGTTCCTCCCTCGTCTATGGCTACACCTTC. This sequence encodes CASSSSLVYGYTF.

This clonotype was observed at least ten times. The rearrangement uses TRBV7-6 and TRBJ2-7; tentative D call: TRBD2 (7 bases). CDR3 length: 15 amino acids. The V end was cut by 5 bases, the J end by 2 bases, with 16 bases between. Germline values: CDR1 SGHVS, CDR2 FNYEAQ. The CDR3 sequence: CASSPPSGDTYEQYF. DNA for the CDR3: TGTGCCAGCAGCCCCCCCAGCGGGGACACCTACGAGCAGTACTTC.

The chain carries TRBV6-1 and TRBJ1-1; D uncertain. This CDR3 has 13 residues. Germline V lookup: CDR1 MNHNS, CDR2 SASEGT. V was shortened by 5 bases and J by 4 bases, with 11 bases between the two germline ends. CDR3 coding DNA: TGTGCCAGCAGTTACGCGGGGAGCACTGAAGCTTTCTTT. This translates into CASSYAGSTEAFF.

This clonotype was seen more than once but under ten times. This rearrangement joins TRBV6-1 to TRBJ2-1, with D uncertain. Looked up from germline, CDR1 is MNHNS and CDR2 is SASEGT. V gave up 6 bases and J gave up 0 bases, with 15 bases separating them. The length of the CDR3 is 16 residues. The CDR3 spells CASREPTPASYNEQFF. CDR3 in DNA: TGTGCCAGCAGGGAACCCACCCCGGCCTCCTACAATGAGCAGTTCTTC.